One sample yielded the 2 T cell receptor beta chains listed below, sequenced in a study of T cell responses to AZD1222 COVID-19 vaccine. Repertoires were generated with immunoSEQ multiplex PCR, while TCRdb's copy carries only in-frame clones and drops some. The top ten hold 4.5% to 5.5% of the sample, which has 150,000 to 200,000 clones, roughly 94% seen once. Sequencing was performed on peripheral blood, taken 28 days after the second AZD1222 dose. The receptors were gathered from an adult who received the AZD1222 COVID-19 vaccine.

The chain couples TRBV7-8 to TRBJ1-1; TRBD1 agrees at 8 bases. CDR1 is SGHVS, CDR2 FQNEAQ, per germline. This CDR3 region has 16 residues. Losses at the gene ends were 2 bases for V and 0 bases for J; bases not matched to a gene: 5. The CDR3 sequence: CASSLQGQGLNTEAFF. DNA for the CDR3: TGTGCCAGCAGCTTACAAGGACAGGGTTTGAACACTGAAGCTTTCTTT.

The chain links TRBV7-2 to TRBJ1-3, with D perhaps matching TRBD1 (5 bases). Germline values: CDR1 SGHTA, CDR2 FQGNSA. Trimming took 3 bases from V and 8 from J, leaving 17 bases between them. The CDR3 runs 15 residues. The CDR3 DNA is TGTGCCAGCAGCTTGGAATACAGAGGAGGGGACACCATATATTTT. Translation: CASSLEYRGGDTIYF.